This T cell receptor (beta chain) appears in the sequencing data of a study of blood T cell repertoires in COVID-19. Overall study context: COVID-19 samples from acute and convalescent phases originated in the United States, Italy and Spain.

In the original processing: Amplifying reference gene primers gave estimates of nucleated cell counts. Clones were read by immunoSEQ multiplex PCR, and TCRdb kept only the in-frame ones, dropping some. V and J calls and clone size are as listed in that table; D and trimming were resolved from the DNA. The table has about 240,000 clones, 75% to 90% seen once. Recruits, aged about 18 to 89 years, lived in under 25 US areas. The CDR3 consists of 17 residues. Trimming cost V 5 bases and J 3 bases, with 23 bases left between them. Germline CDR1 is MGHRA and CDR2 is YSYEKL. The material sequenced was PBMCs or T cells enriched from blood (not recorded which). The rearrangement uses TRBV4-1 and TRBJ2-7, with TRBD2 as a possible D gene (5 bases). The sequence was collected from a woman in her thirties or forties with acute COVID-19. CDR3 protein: CASSSLTPGGLGYEQYF. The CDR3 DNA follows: TGCGCCAGCAGCTCCCTAACTCCCGGCGGGCTGGGCTACGAGCAGTACTTC.